This TCR beta chain appears in the sequencing data of a study of blood T cell repertoires in COVID-19 (dated by TCRdb to about 2020). With regard to the full study: Samples covering the acute and convalescent phases of COVID-19 were provided by collaborators in the United States, Italy and Spain. The material from the prospective study consisted of cDNA or gDNA derived from T cells, B-cell-depleted T cells, or PBMCs. The dataset comprised deeply sampled blood TCRbeta repertoires from subjects exposed to, actively infected with, or recovered from COVID-19. The repertoires were released in a freely available public database intended as a resource for research on the immune response to SARS-CoV-2. The samples were drawn from the first 160 participants of the ongoing ImmuneRACE study and from 1,254 subjects provided by 6 global collaborators. The sample metadata nearly always contained a de-identified subject ID, COVID-19 status, age in years and sex. Where available, HLA class I and class II types were taken from metadata supplied by the sample provider and were not determined by assay-based typing. The study at large found these results: Clinical and demographic metadata were provided uncurated, with the amount varying by source and participant.

V is trimmed back by 4 bases and J by 2 bases, and the junction contains 5 bases that no gene match accounts for. The germline V gene yields SGHTA for CDR1 and FQGTGA for CDR2. From the cysteine through the phenylalanine, the CDR3 covers 15 amino acids. Here the CDR3 DNA is all that survives: 45 bases in frame from base 1. Comment on this clone: Its antigen is currently not known. Nothing much larger sits one base from this clone, and base qualities are not available.

The immunoSEQ Assay, a bias-controlled multiplex PCR, was used to amplify TCRbeta CDR3 regions from genomic DNA. In the source study's methods: The number of nucleated cells in each sample was estimated by amplification of reference gene primers within the assay. To quantify the absolute abundance of each unique TCRbeta CDR3 rearrangement, sequence reads were collapsed and filtered. Productive Simpson clonality was computed per sample as the square root of Simpson's diversity index over productive rearrangements. As stored in TCRdb, this immuneACCESS dataset retains in-frame rearrangements with V and J assigned. A fraction of the clones does not appear; measured against another copy, unresolved V genes explain less than half of the discrepancy, and the remainder lacks a known reason. The DNA gave D and trimming, while V, J and clone size come from that table. Across this sample there are hundreds of thousands of clones, with around 89% seen only once. The top ten clonotypes cover roughly 0.99% of the sample.

In the prospective study, participants were roughly 18 to 100 years old, resided in approximately 25 geographic areas of the United States, and were enrolled through a virtual design. In the prospective study, participants were assigned to cohorts based on the clinical history participants reported in a screening survey and a study questionnaire. ImmuneRACE Cohort 3 recovered participants were defined by two consecutive negative NP/OP PCR tests, healthcare professional clearance, or symptom resolution. In the prospective study, whole blood, serum and a nasopharyngeal or oropharyngeal swab were collected from each participant by mobile phlebotomists. Additional blood draws and questionnaires over an approximately 2-month period could optionally be provided by prospective study participants. Prospective study blood samples were shipped either frozen or at room temperature before DNA extraction.

This TCR derives from a man aged 18 to 30 who had recovered from COVID-19. This chain joins TRBV7-3 to TRBJ1-3; 7 of the junction bases match TRBD1. The sequenced material came from PBMCs or T cells enriched from blood (not recorded which). The CDR3 in this case is CASSSQGVAGNTIYF. The nucleotides are TGTGCCAGCAGCTCCCAGGGGGTTGCTGGAAACACCATATATTTT.